Below, 13 T cell receptor beta chains from the same sample are listed, as sequenced in a study of T-cell memory formation after mild COVID-19. TCRdb recomputed calls from the 5' RACE reads with MiXCR, one row per CDR3 protein. The sample lists more than 450,000 distinct CDR3 sequences, roughly 18% occurring once. Sequenced sample: PBMCs or a T cell subset sorted from them (not recorded which). These receptors came from an adult woman who had mild COVID-19 (a few samples of this study predate the infection). Cell type and time point are not known.

This clonotype was counted only a few times. The J gene is TRBJ1-1, the V gene TRBV7-9; possible D gene TRBD1, 6 bases. Germline-derived CDR1 and CDR2 are SEHNR and FQNEAQ (reference sequence). V was cut by 2 bases and J by 0 bases, with 10 bases left in between. The CDR3 sequence is 15 residues long. The CDR3 reads CASSLIGQLNTEAFF. DNA of the CDR3: TGTGCCAGCAGCTTAATAGGACAGCTGAACACTGAAGCTTTCTTT. Supplemented by reference TRBV7-9 and TRBJ1-1, the full variable domain reads DTGVSQNPRHKITKRGQNVTFRCDPISEHNRLYWYRQTLGQGPEFLTYFQNEAQLEKSRLLSDRFSAERPKGSFSTLEIQRTEQGDSAMYLCASSLIGQLNTEAFFGQGTRLTVV.

In its sample, this clonotype was seen many times. V usage is TRBV27 and J usage is TRBJ2-5; 9 bases are shared with TRBD1. The V gene's germline CDR1 is MNHEY and CDR2 SMNVEV (reference sequence). This CDR3 is built from 14 residues. V shed 8 bases, J shed 2 bases, and the junction held 6 bases outside the gene matches. The DNA of the CDR3 is TGTGCCAGCCGCGGGACAGGGCTACAAGAGACCCAGTACTTC. Protein: CASRGTGLQETQYF.

V and J are TRBV7-2 and TRBJ2-1, with 14 bases identical to TRBD2. Germline trimming cut 7 bases from V and 4 bases from J; bases unmatched to any gene: 9. CDR3 length: 17 residues. The germline V gene has CDR1 SGHTA and CDR2 FQGNSA. The CDR3 is CASTLGGLAGVYNEQFF. The CDR3 region has the DNA TGTGCCAGCACCCTAGGGGGACTAGCGGGGGTATACAATGAGCAGTTCTTC. Filled out from reference TRBV7-2 and TRBJ2-1, the complete variable domain reads GAGVSQSPSNKVTEKGKDVELRCDPISGHTALYWYRQSLGQGLEFLIYFQGNSAPDKSGLPSDRFSAERTGGSVSTLTIQRTQQEDSAVYLCASTLGGLAGVYNEQFFGPGTRLTVL.

This clonotype came up a few times. This rearrangement joins TRBV10-3 to TRBJ2-1; TRBD2 agrees at 7 bases. This CDR3 region has 14 residues. Trimming removed 11 bases from V and 0 bases from J; junction bases left unmatched: 7. Looked up from germline, CDR1 is ENHRY and CDR2 is SYGVKD. Here the CDR3 DNA reads TGTGCCGTTACTCCTAGCGGCTCCTACAATGAGCAGTTCTTC. Its protein product is CAVTPSGSYNEQFF.

In DNA, the CDR3 is TGTGCCAGCAGTCGAAGGGGAGGGCGGCAAGATACGCAGTATTTT. It translates to CASSRRGGRQDTQYF. The chain combines TRBV27 with TRBJ2-3; 7 bases match TRBD2. Germline V lookup: CDR1 MNHEY, CDR2 SMNVEV (reference sequence). The CDR3 consists of 15 residues. Trimming took 5 bases from V and 5 from J; bases not matched to a gene: 10.

The chain joins TRBV12-3 or TRBV12-4 to TRBJ2-7; possibly TRBD1 or TRBD2 for D (6 bases each). The germline V and J ends were trimmed by 7 bases and 3 bases, with 19 bases remaining between them. This CDR3 region has 15 residues. The DNA of the CDR3 is TGTGCCAGCACTAACGGGGGCGGGAATCTCTACGAGCAGTACTTC. It is translated as CASTNGGGNLYEQYF.

The V call is TRBV7-2, the J call TRBJ2-3, with TRBD1 matching over 7 bases. Germline-derived CDR1 and CDR2 are SGHTA and FQGNSA. The CDR3 loop spans 14 amino acids. J lost 4 bases, V lost 5 bases, and 6 bases had no gene match. The CDR3 spells CASSPGQYPDTQYF. In DNA form, the CDR3 reads TGTGCCAGCAGCCCGGGACAGTATCCAGATACGCAGTATTTT.

The chain recombines TRBV27 with TRBJ1-2, with 9 bases lining up with TRBD1. The CDR3 has 17 residues. The J segment lost 4 bases and the V segment lost 5 bases, leaving 14 bases of the junction unmatched. Germline V lookup: CDR1 MNHEY, CDR2 SMNVEV (reference sequence). CDR3: CASSLLDWTGASYGYTF. DNA for the CDR3: TGTGCCAGCAGTCTCCTCGACTGGACAGGGGCTTCCTATGGCTACACCTTC.

This clonotype has just a few counts. V gene TRBV5-6 combines with J gene TRBJ2-3; the D gene could be TRBD1 or TRBD2 (5 bases each). Trimming took 0 bases from V and 4 from J, leaving 15 bases between them. Germline CDR1 reads SGHDT; CDR2 reads YYEEEE. CDR3 size: 16 residues. Here the CDR3 reads CASSLAGAPGADTQYF. The CDR3 nucleotides are TGTGCCAGCAGCTTGGCCGGGGCCCCCGGCGCAGATACGCAGTATTTT.

The chain joins TRBV4-3 to TRBJ2-3, with unresolved D. CDR3 length: 17 residues. Deletions cut 0 bases from V and 3 bases from J, with 16 bases between. Germline V gene sequence: CDR1 LGHNA, CDR2 YSLEER. The CDR3 spells CASSQEGEAVGTDTQYF. The CDR3 DNA follows: TGCGCCAGCAGCCAAGAGGGTGAAGCAGTGGGGACAGATACGCAGTATTTT.

The sample holds a few counts of this clonotype. This chain links TRBV2 with TRBJ2-7, with 8 bases matching TRBD2. The V gene's germline CDR1 is SNHLY and CDR2 FYNNEI. V lost 3 bases, J lost 0 bases, and 4 bases stayed unmatched. The CDR3 runs to 15 residues. This chain's CDR3 is CASSDGGGRSYEQYF. CDR3 DNA sequence: TGTGCCAGCAGTGACGGGGGGGGCCGCTCCTACGAGCAGTACTTC.

Ten or more counts support this clonotype. The chain recombines TRBV5-1 with TRBJ2-6; tentative D call: TRBD1 (7 bases). Per the germline V gene, CDR1 is SGHRS and CDR2 is YFSETQ. The CDR3 has 20 residues. Trimming shortened V by 4 bases and J by 0 bases, and 23 bases separated the two germline ends. This CDR3 is CASSLTGGGLPFSGANVLTF. CDR3 DNA: TGCGCCAGCAGCCTCACCGGAGGGGGCCTTCCCTTCTCTGGGGCCAACGTCCTGACTTTC.

Only a few counts were recorded for this clonotype. This chain links TRBV12-3 or TRBV12-4 with TRBJ2-5, with 7 bases matching TRBD1. V dropped 5 bases and J dropped 5; count of bases not matched to a gene: 8. The CDR3 sequence is 14 residues long. For the CDR3, the DNA is TGTGCCAGCAGTATAACCGGGACAGCCGAGACCCAGTACTTC. This translates into CASSITGTAETQYF.